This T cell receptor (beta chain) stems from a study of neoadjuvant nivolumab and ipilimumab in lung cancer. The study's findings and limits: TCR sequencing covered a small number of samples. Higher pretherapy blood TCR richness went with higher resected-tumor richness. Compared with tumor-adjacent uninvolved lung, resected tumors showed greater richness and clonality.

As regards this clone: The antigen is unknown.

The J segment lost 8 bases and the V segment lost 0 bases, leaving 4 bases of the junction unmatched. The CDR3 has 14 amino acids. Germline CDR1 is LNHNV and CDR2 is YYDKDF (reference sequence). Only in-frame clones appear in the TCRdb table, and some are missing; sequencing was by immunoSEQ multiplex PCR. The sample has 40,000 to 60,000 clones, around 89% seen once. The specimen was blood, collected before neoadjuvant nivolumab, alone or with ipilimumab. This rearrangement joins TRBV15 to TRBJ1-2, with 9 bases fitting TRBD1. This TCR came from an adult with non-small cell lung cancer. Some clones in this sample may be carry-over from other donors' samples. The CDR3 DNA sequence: TGTGCCACCAGCAGAGATGTACAGGGGGCGGGCTACACCTTC. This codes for CATSRDVQGAGYTF.